This entry features one T cell receptor (beta chain) sequence. Its cognate antigen is unknown. These data originate in a study of a mutant IDH1 vaccine in newly diagnosed glioma. Whole-study context: Following radiotherapy alone, or alongside temozolomide cycles, vaccination was started after an interval of 4-6 weeks. Patients had received radiotherapy, temozolomide, or both previously, most receiving both.

The repertoire was sequenced with immunoSEQ multiplex PCR; TCRdb's copy has only in-frame clones and lacks some. This sample has about 61,000 clones, with 80% found just once. Time point indicated: week 11, during vaccination. Mutant IDH1 20-mer peptide, at 300 ug, made up each vaccine dose, with topical imiquimod. The trim removed 2 bases at V and 3 bases at J, leaving 11 bases unmatched. CDR1 is KGHSH, CDR2 LQKENI, per germline. This CDR3 is built from 18 residues. The chain couples TRBV18 to TRBJ2-3, with TRBD1 matching over 10 bases. The input for sequencing was PBMCs, taken from a glioma patient whose treatment included an IDH1 peptide vaccine. The TCR was taken from a man in his fifties with glioma. The CDR3 DNA reads TGTGCCAGCTCACCAAGCACCGGGACAGGGGTGGGGACAGATACGCAGTATTTT. Its protein product is CASSPSTGTGVGTDTQYF.